Listed below are T cell receptor beta chains from one sample, sequenced in a study of cytomegalovirus exposure and HLA in healthy donors. Here immunoSEQ multiplex PCR was the method, and the copy in TCRdb shows in-frame clones only, minus some. The repertoire consists of 70,000 to 95,000 clones, with around 80% occurring once and the leading ten covering 13%. The specimen was PBMCs. These receptors were collected from a human donor in good health. CDR3s include the opening cysteine and the closing phenylalanine or tryptophan.

>TRBV7-9
CSSSLGASGANVLTF
>TRBV6-5
CASSYLSGAPYEQYF
>TRBV15
CATSRDHLAGGYNEQFF
>TRBV2
CASRGQGEDGGYTF
>TRBV6-1
CASSEERDRGIGFGQPQHF
>TRBV27
CASSSHRAGDTQYF
>TRBV7-9
CASSRELRYGYTF
>TRBV7-2
CASSLVAGATSGNTIYF
>TRBV4-3
CASRDRGRGEKLFF
>TRBV27
CASKVAGGFLYEQYF
>TRBV19
CASSMPGGSYEQYF
>TRBV20-1
CSAREREKAFF
>TRBV7-9
CASSLVSGGHYGYTF
>TRBV5-1
CASSLVAGGAELFF
>TRBV7-9
CASSHTSGGYNEQFF
>TRBV14
CASSQDRGLSNEKLFF
>TRBV5-6
CASSPLGDRVDGYTF
>TRBV28
CASSLRGSGGGNEQFF
>TRBV5-6
CASSLTGGRNQPQNF
>TRBV30
CAWRQYTEAFF
>TRBV6-1
CASSQNRGRTEAFF
>TRBV5-1
CASSSDGTVSYEQYF